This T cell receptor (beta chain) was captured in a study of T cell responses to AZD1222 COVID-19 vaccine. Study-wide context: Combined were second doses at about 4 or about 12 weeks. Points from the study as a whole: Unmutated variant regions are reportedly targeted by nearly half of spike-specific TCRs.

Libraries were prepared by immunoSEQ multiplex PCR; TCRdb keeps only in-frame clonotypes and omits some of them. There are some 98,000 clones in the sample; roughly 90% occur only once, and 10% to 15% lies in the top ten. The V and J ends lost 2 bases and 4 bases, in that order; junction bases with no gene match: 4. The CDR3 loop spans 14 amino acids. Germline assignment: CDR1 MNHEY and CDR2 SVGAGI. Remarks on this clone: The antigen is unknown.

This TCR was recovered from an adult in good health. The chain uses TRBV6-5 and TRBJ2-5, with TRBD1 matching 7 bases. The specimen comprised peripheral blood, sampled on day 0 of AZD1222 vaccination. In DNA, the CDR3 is TGTGCCAGCAGTTACGTACAGGGGAGAGAGACCCAGTACTTC. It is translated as CASSYVQGRETQYF.